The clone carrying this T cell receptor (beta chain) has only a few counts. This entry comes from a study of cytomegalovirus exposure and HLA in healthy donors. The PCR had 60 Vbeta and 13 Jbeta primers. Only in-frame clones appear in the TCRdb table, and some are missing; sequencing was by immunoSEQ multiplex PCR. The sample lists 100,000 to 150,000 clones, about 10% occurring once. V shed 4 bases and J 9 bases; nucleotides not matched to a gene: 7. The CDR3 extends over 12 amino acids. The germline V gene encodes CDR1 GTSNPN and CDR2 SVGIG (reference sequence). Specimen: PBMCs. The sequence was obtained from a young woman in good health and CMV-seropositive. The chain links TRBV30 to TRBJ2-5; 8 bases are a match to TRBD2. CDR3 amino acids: CAWNSGVGAQYF. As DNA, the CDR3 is TGTGCCTGGAATAGCGGGGTTGGGGCCCAGTACTTC.